The next 24 T cell receptor beta chains were all read from a single sample in a study of cytomegalovirus exposure and HLA in healthy donors. The PCR ran on 60 Vbeta and 13 Jbeta primers. The assay was immunoSEQ multiplex PCR, and TCRdb's table has in-frame clones only and misses some. The sample has about 160,000 clones, around four fifths seen once. The sample comprised PBMCs. The receptors derive from a man younger than 35 in good health and CMV-seronegative.

The chain combines TRBV27 with TRBJ2-1, with 12 bases lining up with TRBD2. This CDR3 has 15 residues. Germline V CDR1 and CDR2: MNHEY, SMNVEV (reference sequence). V gave up 5 bases and J gave up 7 bases; unmatched junction bases: 6. CDR3 in amino acids: CASSPGLAGWNEQFF. CDR3 coding DNA: TGTGCCAGCAGTCCAGGACTAGCGGGATGGAATGAGCAGTTCTTC.

This clone occurred a few times. The V call is TRBV19, the J call TRBJ1-6; TRBD1 aligns across 10 bases. V was pared by 7 bases and J by 10 bases, with 7 bases of the junction left unmatched. The V gene's germline CDR1 is LNHDA and CDR2 SQIVND (reference sequence). The CDR3 is made up of 14 amino acids. CDR3 bases: TGTGCCAGTACCTCCGGGACAGGGGTATCACCCCTCCACTTT. Protein: CASTSGTGVSPLHF.

The rearrangement links TRBV19 to TRBJ1-6; 9 nucleotides line up with TRBD1. Germline values: CDR1 LNHDA, CDR2 SQIVND (reference sequence). Losses at the gene ends were 5 bases for V and 7 bases for J; bases not matched to a gene: 9. CDR3 size: 16 residues. The CDR3 coding sequence is TGTGCCAGTAGTCGCTCCGGGACAGGGTTAAATTCACCCCTCCACTTT. This encodes CASSRSGTGLNSPLHF.

This sequence joins TRBV7-9 and TRBJ1-3, with TRBD1 as a possible D gene (6 bases). This CDR3 comprises 16 residues. V was shortened by 3 bases and J by 2 bases, with 14 bases between the two germline ends. CDR1 and CDR2 (germline): SEHNR, FQNEAQ (reference sequence). CDR3 in amino acids: CASSFRGGATGNTIYF. The CDR3 nucleotides are TGTGCCAGCAGCTTTAGAGGGGGTGCGACTGGAAACACCATATATTTT.

This chain joins TRBV7-9 and TRBJ2-1; a possible D gene is TRBD1 (6 bases). Looked up from germline, CDR1 is SEHNR and CDR2 is FQNEAQ (reference sequence). This CDR3 has 13 amino acids. The ends were cut back, 5 bases at V and 5 bases at J, with 10 bases in the middle. CDR3 in amino acids: CASSPDSDNEQFF. The CDR3 DNA sequence: TGTGCCAGCAGCCCGGACAGTGACAATGAGCAGTTCTTC.

Worth noting for this clone: This sample includes further DNA sequences coding for the same CDR3. The chain combines TRBV5-4 with TRBJ2-5; 13 bases are shared with TRBD2. Looked up from germline, CDR1 is SGHNT and CDR2 is YYREEE (reference sequence). The CDR3 runs to 18 residues. V dropped 4 bases and J dropped 3; count of bases not matched to a gene: 12. CDR3 DNA: TGTGCCAGCAGCATTGGACTAGCGGGAGCTTTCAGGAAAGAGACCCAGTACTTC. The encoded protein is CASSIGLAGAFRKETQYF.

The rearrangement links TRBV9 to TRBJ1-2, with TRBD1 matching 7 bases. Unmatched junction bases numbered 12, after V lost 3 bases and J lost 4 bases. Germline V lookup: CDR1 SGDLS, CDR2 YYNGEE. The CDR3 has 16 residues. The CDR3 DNA sequence: TGTGCCAGCAGCGCCGGGGACAGAGGTTACGGCTATGGCTACACCTTC. Protein: CASSAGDRGYGYGYTF.

The J gene is TRBJ2-1, the V gene TRBV28; 11 bases map to TRBD1. V shed 5 bases, J shed 4 bases, and the junction held 13 bases outside the gene matches. Per the germline V gene, CDR1 is MDHEN and CDR2 is SYDVKM. CDR3 length: 18 residues. CDR3 nucleotides: TGTGCCAGCAGTCCTCCGGACAGGGGGCTTACACTTTACAATGAGCAGTTCTTC. Its translation: CASSPPDRGLTLYNEQFF.

This clone was picked up a small number of times. The rearrangement links TRBV5-1 to TRBJ1-1, with D maybe TRBD1 (6 bases). With 4 bases removed from V and 3 bases from J, the gap between germline ends came to 13 bases. Germline V gives CDR1 SGHRS, CDR2 YFSETQ. This CDR3 is 14 amino acids long. CDR3: CASSGQMADTEAFF. The CDR3 nucleotides read TGCGCCAGCAGCGGACAGATGGCGGACACTGAAGCTTTCTTT.

The chain links TRBV4-2 to TRBJ1-2, with D hard to call. With 5 bases removed from V and 2 bases from J, the gap between germline ends came to 9 bases. CDR3 size: 13 residues. Germline CDR1 and CDR2: LGHNA and YNFKEQ. The CDR3, as DNA: TGTGCCAGCAGCACACAGCTAAACTATGGCTACACCTTC. Encoded protein: CASSTQLNYGYTF.

The CDR3 region is CAIRESGSTDTQYF. CDR3 coding DNA: TGTGCCATCAGGGAGAGCGGGAGCACAGATACGCAGTATTTT. This chain links TRBV10-3 with TRBJ2-3; tentative D call: TRBD2 (6 bases). V was trimmed by 6 bases and J by 0 bases, leaving 10 bases between them. CDR1 is ENHRY, CDR2 SYGVKD, per germline. The CDR3 is 14 amino acids.

The V and J genes are TRBV7-9 and TRBJ2-2; D perhaps matches TRBD1 (5 bases). CDR3 length: 15 amino acids. Germline CDR1 reads SEHNR; CDR2 reads FQNEAQ (reference sequence). Trimming pared 5 bases from V and 4 bases from J, leaving 14 bases between. CDR3 nucleotide sequence: TGTGCCAGCAGCCGCCCTTCAGGGTTCACCGGGGAGCTGTTTTTT. Encoded protein: CASSRPSGFTGELFF.

This clone was observed a few times. The CDR3 loop reads CASSEAGTGLKRPQHF. CDR3 DNA sequence: TGTGCCAGCAGTGAGGCAGGGACAGGGCTAAAAAGGCCCCAGCATTTT. V is TRBV6-1 and J is TRBJ1-5, with 9 positions matching TRBD1. The CDR3 is 16 amino acids. Germline CDR1 and CDR2: MNHNS and SASEGT. The junction had 12 bases not matched to a gene; V was cut back by 3 bases and J by 9 bases.

The rearrangement links TRBV2 to TRBJ2-1, with 7 bases lining up with TRBD1. The germline gives CDR1 SNHLY, CDR2 FYNNEI. The CDR3 has 14 amino acids. V gave up 6 bases and J gave up 8 bases; unmatched junction bases: 10. CDR3 bases: TGTGCCAGCAGCTGGGACAGAGGGATTCATGAGCAGTTCTTC. This gives the protein CASSWDRGIHEQFF.

The chain couples TRBV10-3 to TRBJ1-5; unclear D gene. V gave up 0 bases and J gave up 0 bases, with 6 bases separating them. Germline CDR1 is ENHRY and CDR2 is SYGVKD. The CDR3 sequence is 15 residues long. The CDR3 DNA reads as TGTGCCATCAGTGAGTCGAGTGATAGCAATCAGCCCCAGCATTTT. As protein: CAISESSDSNQPQHF.

The chain has TRBV5-4 and TRBJ2-1; 8 bases are shared with TRBD2. The CDR3 covers 15 residues. Looked up from germline, CDR1 is SGHNT and CDR2 is YYREEE (reference sequence). V dropped 1 base and J dropped 7; count of bases not matched to a gene: 7. The CDR3 spells CASSLFTGGGNEQFF. CDR3 nucleotide sequence: TGTGCCAGCAGCTTGTTCACGGGAGGGGGTAATGAGCAGTTCTTC.

The chain recombines TRBV6-4 with TRBJ1-4; TRBD1 is a possible D gene (6 bases). Germline V CDR1 and CDR2: MRHNA, SNTAGT. The CDR3 covers 15 residues. Trimming took off 2 bases at V and 8 bases at J, with 15 bases between the two ends. The CDR3 DNA reads TGTGCCAGCAGTGACCGAGCAGGGGAAGGGGAAAAACTGTTTTTT. Translating gives CASSDRAGEGEKLFF.

The rearrangement joins TRBV7-9 to TRBJ2-1; 13 nucleotides agree with TRBD2. The CDR3 has 16 residues. Unmatched junction bases numbered 10, after V lost 5 bases and J lost 9 bases. Germline V lookup: CDR1 SEHNR, CDR2 FQNEAQ (reference sequence). CDR3 in amino acids: CASSLGTSGDRGEQFF. The CDR3, as DNA: TGTGCCAGCAGCCTGGGGACTAGCGGGGATAGGGGTGAGCAGTTCTTC. Supplemented by reference TRBV7-9 and TRBJ2-1, the full variable domain reads DTGVSQNPRHKITKRGQNVTFRCDPISEHNRLYWYRQTLGQGPEFLTYFQNEAQLEKSRLLSDRFSAERPKGSFSTLEIQRTEQGDSAMYLCASSLGTSGDRGEQFFGPGTRLTVL.

As DNA, the CDR3 is TGTGCCAGTAGTATCCACCTGGGGGGAGGCACTGAAGCTTTCTTT. Its protein is CASSIHLGGGTEAFF. The rearrangement uses TRBV19 and TRBJ1-1, with D perhaps matching TRBD1 (5 bases). Trimming removed 3 bases at V and 4 bases at J, with 15 bases between. Germline loops: CDR1 LNHDA, CDR2 SQIVND (reference sequence). CDR3 length: 15 residues.

The chain recombines TRBV19 with TRBJ1-6; 10 bases map to TRBD1. The CDR3 is 14 amino acids. The germline gives CDR1 LNHDA, CDR2 SQIVND (reference sequence). V lost 4 bases, J lost 11 bases, and 5 bases stayed unmatched. CDR3 in DNA: TGTGCCAGTAGTAAGACAGGGGGCGCAGCACCCCTCCACTTT. This codes for CASSKTGGAAPLHF.

This chain uses TRBV29-1 with TRBJ1-2; D might be TRBD1 (5 bases). V lost 7 bases and J 3 bases, leaving 12 bases between the germline ends. Germline CDR1 is SQVTM and CDR2 is ANQGSEA. The CDR3 has 12 amino acids. The CDR3 DNA reads TGCAGCGCCCAATGGGGGGACTATGGCTACACCTTC. Translated: CSAQWGDYGYTF.

The V and J genes are TRBV18 and TRBJ1-2, with D perhaps matching TRBD1 (6 bases). V lost 3 bases, J lost 6 bases, and 20 bases lay in between. CDR1 is KGHSH and CDR2 is LQKENI in the germline V gene. The CDR3 is 16 residues long. The CDR3 here is CASSPALAQGLDGYTF. In nucleotides, the CDR3 is TGTGCCAGCTCACCGGCTTTAGCCCAGGGGCTGGATGGCTACACCTTC.

CDR3 sequence (DNA): TGTGCCAGCAGTTACTCGCTCGACAGGAGTACCTACGAGCAGTACTTC. It specifies CASSYSLDRSTYEQYF. The J gene is TRBJ2-7, the V gene TRBV6-6; weak D call: TRBD1 (6 bases). Germline CDR1 MNHNY, CDR2 SVGAGI (reference sequence). V was shortened by 0 bases and J by 2 bases, with 14 bases between the two germline ends. This CDR3 contains 16 residues.

As for this clone: Other DNA sequences in the same sample also yield this CDR3. The chain has TRBV6-5 and TRBJ1-5; tentative D call: TRBD1 (6 bases). The V gene lost 2 bases and the J gene lost 3 bases, with 8 bases spanning the gap. Germline-derived CDR1 and CDR2 are MNHEY and SVGAGI. The CDR3 has 14 residues. CDR3 bases: TGTGCCAGCAGTTACAGGGGGTCCAATCAGCCCCAGCATTTT. It yields the protein CASSYRGSNQPQHF.